The 12 T cell receptor beta chains below were found in one sample sequenced in a study of blood T cell repertoires in COVID-19. Assay: immunoSEQ multiplex PCR; the TCRdb copy retains only in-frame clones and omits some. The sample consists of a few hundred thousand clones, 70% to 90% of them appearing once. What was sequenced was peripheral blood. The receptors derive from a woman in her fifties or sixties with COVID-19, enrolled during active disease.

The chain is built from TRBV15 and TRBJ2-7; D is perhaps TRBD1 (7 bases). The germline V and J ends were trimmed by 1 base and 4 bases, with 23 bases remaining between them. This CDR3 region has 18 residues. Germline V gives CDR1 LNHNV, CDR2 YYDKDF (reference sequence). CDR3 nucleotide sequence: TGTGCCACCAGCAGAGGTGTCCAGTCGGGAGACAGGGCTTACGAGCAGTACTTC. Translating it yields CATSRGVQSGDRAYEQYF.

The genes are TRBV6-4 and TRBJ1-1; TRBD1 matches 7 bases. This CDR3 is built from 14 residues. With V trimmed by 8 bases and J by 2 bases, 8 bases remained unmatched. The germline V gene encodes CDR1 MRHNA and CDR2 SNTAGT. The CDR3 coding sequence is TGTGCCAGCCGACACAGGGGCGACAACACTGAAGCTTTCTTT. The encoded protein is CASRHRGDNTEAFF.

The chain joins TRBV5-1 to TRBJ2-5, with D perhaps matching TRBD2 (5 bases). Germline CDR1 reads SGHRS; CDR2 reads YFSETQ. The V gene lost 1 base and the J gene lost 5 bases, with 9 bases spanning the gap. The CDR3 has 13 amino acids. The CDR3 sequence is CASSLRRAETQYF. Written as DNA, the CDR3 is TGCGCCAGCAGCTTGAGGCGGGCGGAGACCCAGTACTTC. The full variable domain, rest sourced from reference TRBV5-1 and TRBJ2-5, is KAGVTQTPRYLIKTRGQQVTLSCSPISGHRSVSWYQQTPGQGLQFLFEYFSETQRNKGNFPGRFSGRQFSNSRSEMNVSTLELGDSALYLCASSLRRAETQYFGPGTRLLVL.

V and J are TRBV11-2 and TRBJ2-5; D gene uncertain. The CDR3 length is 11 residues. Germline CDR1 and CDR2: SGHAT and FQNNGV. Trimming took 2 bases from V and 5 from J, leaving 3 bases between them. CDR3 sequence: CASSLRETQYF. The CDR3, as DNA: TGTGCCAGCAGCTTACGGGAGACCCAGTACTTC.

CDR3 sequence: CSAGDPGNTIYF. The CDR3, as DNA: TGCAGCGCAGGGGATCCTGGAAACACCATATATTTT. V gene TRBV29-1 combines with J gene TRBJ1-3; D may be TRBD1 (6 bases). Per the germline V gene, CDR1 is SQVTM and CDR2 is ANQGSEA. V lost 7 bases and J 2 bases, leaving 9 bases between the germline ends. This CDR3 has 12 residues. The full variable domain, completed using reference TRBV29-1 and TRBJ1-3, is SAVISQKPSRDICQRGTSLTIQCQVDSQVTMMFWYRQQPGQSLTLIATANQGSEATYESGFVIDKFPISRPNLTFSTLTVSNMSPEDSSIYLCSAGDPGNTIYFGEGSWLTVV.

The chain has TRBV28 and TRBJ1-4; TRBD1 matches 10 bases. CDR3 size: 16 residues. Germline lookup yields CDR1 MDHEN and CDR2 SYDVKM. With 5 bases clipped from V and 6 bases from J, the junction kept 9 bases outside the gene matches. CDR3 nucleotides: TGTGCCAGCAGTCCCACTCAGACAGGGGGCTATGAAAAACTGTTTTTT. Translation gives CASSPTQTGGYEKLFF.

The V and J genes are TRBV28 and TRBJ1-2; 7 bases fit TRBD1. Germline values: CDR1 MDHEN, CDR2 SYDVKM. This CDR3 region has 14 residues. With V trimmed by 10 bases and J by 8 bases, 16 bases remained unmatched. The CDR3 coding sequence is TGTGCCATACACAGGGGAGGAGTATGGATCGGCTACACCTTC. Residues: CAIHRGGVWIGYTF.

This chain connects TRBV5-1 to TRBJ2-3; TRBD2 aligns across 9 bases. This CDR3 has 15 residues. V gave up 4 bases and J gave up 3 bases; unmatched junction bases: 6. Germline V gene lookup returns CDR1 SGHRS and CDR2 YFSETQ. The CDR3 protein is CASSPLAGRTDTQYF. CDR3 bases: TGCGCCAGCAGCCCCCTAGCGGGAAGGACAGATACGCAGTATTTT.

The chain links TRBV7-9 to TRBJ1-2; D is unresolved. The CDR3 loop spans 12 amino acids. The germline V and J ends were trimmed by 1 base and 8 bases, with 8 bases remaining between them. Germline loops: CDR1 SEHNR, CDR2 FQNEAQ (reference sequence). CDR3: CASSLVGEGYTF. In DNA, the CDR3 is TGTGCCAGCAGCTTAGTCGGGGAGGGCTACACCTTC.

The chain uses TRBV6-5 and TRBJ1-5, with 8 bases lining up with TRBD1. J lost 5 bases, V lost 0 bases, and 6 bases had no gene match. Germline loops: CDR1 MNHEY, CDR2 SVGAGI. The CDR3 has 16 residues. CDR3 sequence reads: CASSYSGRGRDQPQHF. The CDR3 nucleotides read TGTGCCAGCAGTTACTCGGGCAGGGGGCGCGATCAGCCCCAGCATTTT.

The chain is built from TRBV3-1 (or the pseudogene TRBV3-2) and TRBJ2-5; D may be TRBD1 (5 bases). V shed 4 bases and J shed 3 bases, with 6 bases lying between them. The CDR3 runs 12 residues. Germline V gene sequence: CDR1 LGHDT, CDR2 YNNKEL (reference sequence). The CDR3 region has the DNA TGTGCCAGCAGCCCCAGGGAAGAGACCCAGTACTTC. This translates into CASSPREETQYF.

The chain recombines TRBV4-3 with TRBJ2-1; 13 positions agree with TRBD2. V was pared by 4 bases and J by 8 bases, with 11 bases of the junction left unmatched. The length of the CDR3 is 17 residues. Germline lookup yields CDR1 LGHNA and CDR2 YSLEER. CDR3 loop: CASSLHLRLAGGDEQFF. In nucleotides, the CDR3 is TGCGCCAGCAGCCTACACCTTCGACTAGCGGGAGGCGATGAGCAGTTCTTC.